Below, 4 T cell receptor beta chains from the same sample are listed, as sequenced in a study of graft-versus-host responses after intestinal transplantation. The antigens of these receptors remain unknown. Method: immunoSEQ multiplex PCR; TCRdb's copy keeps in-frame clones and lacks some. The table shows 70,000 to 95,000 clones, with around 93% occurring only once. The specimen was unstimulated CD8+ T cells sorted from spleen or lymph node cells, collected before transplant. The receptor set was obtained from a human donor who was the organ donor for an intestinal transplant.

The rearrangement joins TRBV2 to TRBJ2-7, with 10 bases fitting TRBD2. The CDR3 extends over 17 amino acids. Trimming removed 5 bases from V and 4 bases from J; junction bases left unmatched: 14. Looked up from germline, CDR1 is SNHLY and CDR2 is FYNNEI. The CDR3 region has the DNA TGTGCCAGCAGTCCTCCGGTAGGTCTAGCGGGAGTGTACGAGCAGTACTTC. Its translation is CASSPPVGLAGVYEQYF.

The rearrangement uses TRBV7-8 and TRBJ1-2, with D possibly TRBD1 on 6 matching bases. Trimming left V 6 bases short and J 5 bases short, with 22 bases between. Germline V lookup: CDR1 SGHVS, CDR2 FQNEAQ. CDR3 length equals 16 residues. The CDR3 bases are TGTGCCAGCAGTCCGCTGGGGCCCGGGGGGGCGTATGGCTACACCTTC. As protein: CASSPLGPGGAYGYTF.

V usage is TRBV14 and J usage is TRBJ1-3; D is possibly TRBD1 (6 bases). The CDR3 has 15 amino acids. The germline gives CDR1 SGHDN, CDR2 FVKESK. The V end lost 2 bases, the J end lost 1 base, and 9 bases lay between the germline ends. The CDR3 here is CASSQIQGSGNTIYF. CDR3 bases: TGTGCCAGCAGCCAAATACAGGGTTCTGGAAACACCATATATTTT.

The sample holds one count of this clone. The chain links TRBV7-9 to TRBJ2-3, with D possibly TRBD2 on 6 matching bases. V was cut by 1 base and J by 6 bases, with 14 bases left in between. CDR3 length equals 15 residues. Germline V gene data show CDR1 as SEHNR and CDR2 as FQNEAQ (reference sequence). The CDR3 DNA sequence: TGTGCCAGCAGCTTAGAAAGTCCGGGAGCCGATACGCAGTATTTT. This gives the protein CASSLESPGADTQYF. The full variable domain, in which reference TRBV7-9 and TRBJ2-3 provide the parts outside the CDR3, is DTGVSQNPRHKITKRGQNVTFRCDPISEHNRLYWYRQTLGQGPEFLTYFQNEAQLEKSRLLSDRFSAERPKGSFSTLEIQRTEQGDSAMYLCASSLESPGADTQYFGPGTRLTVL.